The clone carrying this T cell receptor beta chain has only one observation. This entry comes from a study of blood T cell repertoires in COVID-19. About the research overall: The United States, Italy and Spain supplied acute and convalescent COVID-19 samples. From T cells, B-cell-depleted T cells, or PBMCs came the material, which was cDNA or gDNA.

The CDR3 is 14 residues long. Trimming stripped 3 bases from V and 2 bases from J, with 13 bases between. The germline gives CDR1 DFQATT, CDR2 SNEGSKA (reference sequence). Original processing notes: The authors estimated nucleated cell counts from reference gene primer amplification. Sequenced by immunoSEQ multiplex PCR; TCRdb stores in-frame clones only, minus some. V, J and clone size reflect that table, while D and trimming were determined from the DNA. This table has about 190,000 clones, over 75% appearing once. The TCR sequence derives from a woman aged 45-59 years with acute or convalescent COVID-19. The chain links TRBV20-1 to TRBJ1-1; D is uncertain. The specimen sequenced was peripheral blood. CDR3 sequence: CSASFGGLNTEAFF. In DNA form, the CDR3 reads TGCAGTGCTAGTTTTGGAGGGCTCAACACTGAAGCTTTCTTT.